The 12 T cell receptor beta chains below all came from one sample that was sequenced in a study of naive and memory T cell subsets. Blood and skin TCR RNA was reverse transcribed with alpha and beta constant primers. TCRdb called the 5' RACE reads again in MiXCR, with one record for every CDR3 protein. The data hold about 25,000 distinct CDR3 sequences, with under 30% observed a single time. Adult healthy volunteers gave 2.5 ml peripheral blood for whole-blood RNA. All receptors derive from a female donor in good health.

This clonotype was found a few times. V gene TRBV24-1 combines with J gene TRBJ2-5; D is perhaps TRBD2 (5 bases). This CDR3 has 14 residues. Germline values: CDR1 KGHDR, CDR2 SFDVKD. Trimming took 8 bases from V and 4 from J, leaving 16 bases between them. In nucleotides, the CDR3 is TGTGCCACCACCCCGGACCCAGGAGGAGAGACCCAGTACTTC. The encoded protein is CATTPDPGGETQYF.

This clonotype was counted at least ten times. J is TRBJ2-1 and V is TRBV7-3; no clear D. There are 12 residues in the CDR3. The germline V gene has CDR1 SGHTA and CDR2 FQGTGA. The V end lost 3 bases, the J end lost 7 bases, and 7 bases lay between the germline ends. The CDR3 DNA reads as TGTGCCAGCAGCTTTTCGGGTAATGAGCAGTTCTTC. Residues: CASSFSGNEQFF.

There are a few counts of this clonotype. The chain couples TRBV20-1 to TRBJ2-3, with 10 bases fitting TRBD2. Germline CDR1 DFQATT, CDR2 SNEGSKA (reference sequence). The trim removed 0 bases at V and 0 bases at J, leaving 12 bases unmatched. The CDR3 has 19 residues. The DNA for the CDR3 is TGCAGTGCTAGAGAGTTATTAGCGGGAGGCCGCGGGAGCACAGATACGCAGTATTTT. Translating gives CSARELLAGGRGSTDTQYF.

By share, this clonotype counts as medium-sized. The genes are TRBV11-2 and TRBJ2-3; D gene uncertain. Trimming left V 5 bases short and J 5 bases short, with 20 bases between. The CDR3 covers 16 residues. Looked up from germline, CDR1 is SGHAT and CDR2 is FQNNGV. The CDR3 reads CASSPNPRPPGDTQYF. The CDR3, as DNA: TGTGCCAGCAGCCCTAACCCCCGACCCCCCGGAGATACGCAGTATTTT.

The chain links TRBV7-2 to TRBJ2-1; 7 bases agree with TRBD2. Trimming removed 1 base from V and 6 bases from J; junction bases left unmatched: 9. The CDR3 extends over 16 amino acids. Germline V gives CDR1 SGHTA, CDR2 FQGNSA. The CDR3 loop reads CASSLVGGSGGNEQFF. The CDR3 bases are TGTGCCAGCAGCTTAGTTGGTGGTTCGGGGGGCAATGAGCAGTTCTTC.

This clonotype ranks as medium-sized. The CDR3 DNA reads TGTGCCAGCAGTGAGACTAGCGGGAGAGGGAATGAGCAGTTCTTC. Its protein is CASSETSGRGNEQFF. The gene calls are TRBV6-5 and TRBJ2-1, with TRBD2 identical over 12 bases. J was trimmed by 7 bases and V by 5 bases; bases with no gene match: 6. Germline CDR1 is MNHEY and CDR2 is SVGAGI. The CDR3 loop spans 15 amino acids.

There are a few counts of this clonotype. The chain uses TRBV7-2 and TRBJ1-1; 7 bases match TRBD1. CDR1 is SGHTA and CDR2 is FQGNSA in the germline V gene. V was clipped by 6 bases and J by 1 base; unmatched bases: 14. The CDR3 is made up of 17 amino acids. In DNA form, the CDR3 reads TGTGCCAGCAGGACGCGAGGAGGACAGGCGACGAACACTGAAGCTTTCTTT. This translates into CASRTRGGQATNTEAFF.

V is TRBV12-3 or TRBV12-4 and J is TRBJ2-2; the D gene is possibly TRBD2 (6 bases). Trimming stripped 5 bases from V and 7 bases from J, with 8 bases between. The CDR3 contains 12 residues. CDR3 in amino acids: CASSETSGELFF. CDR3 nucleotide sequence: TGTGCCAGCAGTGAGACTAGCGGGGAGCTGTTTTTT.

The CDR3 loop is CASSLDSLPGTEAFF. The CDR3 nucleotides are TGTGCCAGCAGCTTGGACAGCCTACCGGGGACTGAAGCTTTCTTT. The rearrangement joins TRBV5-5 to TRBJ1-1; D ambiguous. Germline assignment: CDR1 SGHKS and CDR2 YYEKEE (reference sequence). The CDR3 is 15 residues long. Trimming removed 0 bases at V and 5 bases at J, with 14 bases between.

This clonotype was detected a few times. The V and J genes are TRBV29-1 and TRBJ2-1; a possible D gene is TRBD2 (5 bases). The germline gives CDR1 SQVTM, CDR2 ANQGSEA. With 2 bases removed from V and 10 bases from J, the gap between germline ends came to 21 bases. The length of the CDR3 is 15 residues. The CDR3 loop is CSVEPQPASRGEQFF. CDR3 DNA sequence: TGCAGCGTTGAACCTCAACCTGCCAGTCGCGGGGAGCAGTTCTTC.

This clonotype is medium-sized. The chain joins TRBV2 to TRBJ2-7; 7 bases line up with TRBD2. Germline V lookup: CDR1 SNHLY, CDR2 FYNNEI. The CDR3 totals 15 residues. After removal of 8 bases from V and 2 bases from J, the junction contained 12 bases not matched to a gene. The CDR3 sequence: CASRLGGTHTYEQYF. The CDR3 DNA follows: TGTGCCAGCCGATTGGGGGGGACCCATACCTACGAGCAGTACTTC.

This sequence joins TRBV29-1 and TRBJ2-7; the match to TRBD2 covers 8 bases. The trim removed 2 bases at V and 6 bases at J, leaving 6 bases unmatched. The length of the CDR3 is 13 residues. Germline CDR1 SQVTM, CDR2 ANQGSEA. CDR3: CSVERSGGREQYF. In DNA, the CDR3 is TGCAGCGTTGAACGGAGCGGGGGCCGCGAGCAGTACTTC.